These 20 T cell receptor beta chains were all obtained from the same sample, sequenced in a study of cytomegalovirus exposure and HLA in healthy donors. Sequencing was performed with immunoSEQ multiplex PCR; in TCRdb, only in-frame clones are kept and a portion is missing. The sample holds about 120,000 clones, around 87% seen once. Source material: PBMCs. The receptors here all came from a woman aged 18 to 35 in good health and CMV-seropositive.

The chain employs TRBV6-1 and TRBJ1-2; 7 nucleotides line up with TRBD1. The V segment lost 5 bases and the J segment 8 bases; nucleotides outside the gene matches: 8. This CDR3 is built from 13 residues. Germline V gene sequence: CDR1 MNHNS, CDR2 SASEGT. CDR3 DNA: TGTGCCAGCAGTCGCGACAGGGTCGGCGGCTACACCTTC. It encodes CASSRDRVGGYTF.

This chain connects TRBV18 to TRBJ1-6, with D unresolved. CDR3 length equals 16 residues. V gave up 6 bases and J gave up 5 bases, with 17 bases separating them. Germline V gives CDR1 KGHSH, CDR2 LQKENI. CDR3 nucleotide sequence: TGTGCCAGCTCGTTTTGGAACAGAAAGGATAATTCACCCCTCCACTTT. Amino acids: CASSFWNRKDNSPLHF.

The rearrangement uses TRBV2 and TRBJ2-6; D is possibly TRBD1 (5 bases). Germline V gene lookup returns CDR1 SNHLY and CDR2 FYNNEI. The V and J ends lost 3 bases and 1 base respectively, with 7 bases between them. The CDR3 is made up of 15 amino acids. The CDR3 DNA follows: TGTGCCAGCAGTGAGGCAGGGTCTGGGGCCAACGTCCTGACTTTC. It yields the protein CASSEAGSGANVLTF.

V is TRBV2 and J is TRBJ1-1; no clear D. Germline V lookup: CDR1 SNHLY, CDR2 FYNNEI. Trimming shortened V by 6 bases and J by 3 bases, and 11 bases separated the two germline ends. The CDR3 runs 13 residues. The CDR3 region has the DNA TGTGCCAGCAGGAATATGGCTGACACTGAAGCTTTCTTT. Translation: CASRNMADTEAFF.

The sample holds one count of this clone. V gene TRBV28 combines with J gene TRBJ1-2; D is undetermined. Germline V gene data show CDR1 as MDHEN and CDR2 as SYDVKM. Trimming took off 6 bases at V and 0 bases at J, with 17 bases between the two ends. The CDR3 sequence is 16 residues long. In nucleotides, the CDR3 is TGTGCCAGCAGACTAGTCGGAGGGCCGGCTAACTATGGCTACACCTTC. Protein: CASRLVGGPANYGYTF.

This clone is a singleton in its sample. CDR3 amino acids: CASSIGVLSYGYTF. In nucleotides, the CDR3 is TGTGCCAGTAGTATAGGAGTCTTGTCTTATGGCTACACCTTC. The rearrangement joins TRBV19 to TRBJ1-2; D gene ambiguous. The CDR3 extends over 14 amino acids. The V end lost 1 base, the J end lost 5 bases, and 11 bases lay between the germline ends. Germline-derived CDR1 and CDR2 are LNHDA and SQIVND (reference sequence).

The rearrangement uses TRBV27 and TRBJ1-4; D unresolved. The CDR3 extends over 15 amino acids. V was clipped by 6 bases and J by 2 bases, with 13 bases between them. CDR1 is MNHEY and CDR2 is SMNVEV in the germline V gene (reference sequence). The CDR3: CASRAEAPTNEKLFF. The CDR3 DNA reads as TGTGCCAGCAGAGCGGAGGCTCCGACTAATGAAAAACTGTTTTTT.

The genes are TRBV28 and TRBJ1-5; 9 bases agree with TRBD1. The CDR3 totals 18 residues. With V trimmed by 5 bases and J by 2 bases, 13 bases remained unmatched. Germline loops: CDR1 MDHEN, CDR2 SYDVKM. Here the CDR3 reads CASSPYPGQGSGNQPQHF. In DNA form, the CDR3 reads TGTGCCAGCAGTCCTTATCCGGGACAGGGAAGTGGCAATCAGCCCCAGCATTTT.

V is TRBV6-5 and J is TRBJ1-2; possibly TRBD1 for D (5 bases). Trimming left V 8 bases short and J 5 bases short, with 12 bases between. This CDR3 spans 12 amino acids. Germline V CDR1 and CDR2: MNHEY, SVGAGI. CDR3 loop: CASLGGKYGYTF. The CDR3, as DNA: TGTGCCAGCCTCGGGGGGAAATATGGCTACACCTTC.

This sequence joins TRBV6-5 and TRBJ2-1; TRBD1 might be the D (7 bases). Germline loops: CDR1 MNHEY, CDR2 SVGAGI. V was pared by 6 bases and J by 6 bases, with 12 bases between. The CDR3 has 13 amino acids. CDR3 DNA: TGTGCCAGCAGACGACAGGGAGGCAATGAGCAGTTCTTC. It is translated as CASRRQGGNEQFF.

The V gene is TRBV5-1, the J gene TRBJ2-2, with 13 bases aligning to TRBD2. The CDR3 contains 17 residues. Germline CDR1 reads SGHRS; CDR2 reads YFSETQ. V shed 4 bases and J 6 bases; nucleotides not matched to a gene: 9. The CDR3 nucleotides are TGCGCCAGCAGCGAGGGACTAGCGGGACTTTTGTCCGGGGAGCTGTTTTTT. Protein product: CASSEGLAGLLSGELFF.

This clone was counted a single time. The chain is built from TRBV6-5 and TRBJ1-1; TRBD1 might be the D (5 bases). CDR3 length: 15 residues. The germline V and J ends were trimmed by 4 bases and 3 bases, with 15 bases remaining between them. CDR1 MNHEY and CDR2 SVGAGI come from the germline V gene. CDR3 amino acids: CASSLGNPGDTEAFF. In DNA, the CDR3 is TGTGCCAGCAGTTTGGGGAATCCGGGGGACACTGAAGCTTTCTTT.

This sequence joins TRBV29-1 and TRBJ1-1; D is ambiguous. From germline, CDR1 is SQVTM and CDR2 ANQGSEA. Trimming left V 6 bases short and J 4 bases short, with 18 bases between. The CDR3 consists of 14 residues. The CDR3 region has the DNA TGCAGCGTGTCCCTCTCCGCGGGGAGCACTGAAGCTTTCTTT. It specifies CSVSLSAGSTEAFF.

This sequence joins TRBV5-1 and TRBJ1-1; 7 nucleotides agree with TRBD1. The trim removed 7 bases at V and 0 bases at J, leaving 6 bases unmatched. The CDR3 is 14 amino acids. Looked up from germline, CDR1 is SGHRS and CDR2 is YFSETQ. The CDR3: CASGWGTVNTEAFF. The CDR3 DNA sequence: TGCGCCAGCGGGTGGGGGACAGTGAACACTGAAGCTTTCTTT.

The gene calls are TRBV11-2 and TRBJ1-1; D is perhaps TRBD1 (5 bases). Germline loops: CDR1 SGHAT, CDR2 FQNNGV. V was shortened by 1 base and J by 4 bases, with 13 bases between the two germline ends. The length of the CDR3 is 15 residues. The CDR3 bases are TGTGCCAGCAGCTTAGGGGTTGGGGCTCTCACTGAAGCTTTCTTT. This codes for CASSLGVGALTEAFF.

The chain links TRBV4-1 to TRBJ2-1; D perhaps matches TRBD2 (5 bases). Germline V gene sequence: CDR1 MGHRA, CDR2 YSYEKL. CDR3 length: 16 amino acids. Trimming stripped 4 bases from V and 3 bases from J, with 16 bases between. CDR3: CASSLEYAGFYNEQFF. The CDR3 region has the DNA TGCGCCAGCAGCCTAGAATATGCGGGCTTCTACAATGAGCAGTTCTTC.

The rearrangement uses TRBV2 and TRBJ1-5; D is possibly TRBD1 (5 bases). This CDR3 is 16 amino acids long. Germline values: CDR1 SNHLY, CDR2 FYNNEI. Trimming left V 4 bases short and J 2 bases short, with 15 bases between. CDR3 amino acids: CASSGSGKGRNQPQHF. The CDR3 bases are TGTGCCAGCAGTGGGTCAGGGAAAGGTCGCAATCAGCCCCAGCATTTT.

The chain uses TRBV7-6 and TRBJ1-2; D remains unclear. V was clipped by 5 bases and J by 0 bases, with 16 bases between them. The length of the CDR3 is 16 residues. Germline V gene sequence: CDR1 SGHVS, CDR2 FNYEAQ. The CDR3 DNA sequence: TGTGCCAGCAGCCCCAACCTCGGAGCCGCTAACTATGGCTACACCTTC. Translating it yields CASSPNLGAANYGYTF.

This clone was seen a single time. The rearrangement joins TRBV2 to TRBJ2-1, with TRBD2 as a possible D gene (6 bases). Germline CDR1 and CDR2: SNHLY and FYNNEI. Trimming stripped 11 bases from V and 0 bases from J, with 20 bases between. The CDR3 covers 16 residues. The CDR3 nucleotides are TGTGCCGAGAGAAGGCTCGGGGGAAGCTCCTACAATGAGCAGTTCTTC. It is translated as CAERRLGGSSYNEQFF. The full variable domain, its missing parts supplied by reference TRBV2 and TRBJ2-1, is EPEVTQTPSHQVTQMGQEVILRCVPISNHLYFYWYRQILGQKVEFLVSFYNNEISEKSEIFDDQFSVERPDGSNFTLKIRSTKLEDSAMYFCAERRLGGSSYNEQFFGPGTRLTVL.

The chain links TRBV6-5 to TRBJ1-2, with 7 bases matching TRBD1. The CDR3 contains 15 residues. J gave up 3 bases and V 6 bases, and 10 bases lay outside the gene matches. Germline V gene sequence: CDR1 MNHEY, CDR2 SVGAGI. CDR3 DNA: TGTGCCAGCAGCCACCCGGGAAGGGGGCACTATGGCTACACCTTC. Translation: CASSHPGRGHYGYTF.